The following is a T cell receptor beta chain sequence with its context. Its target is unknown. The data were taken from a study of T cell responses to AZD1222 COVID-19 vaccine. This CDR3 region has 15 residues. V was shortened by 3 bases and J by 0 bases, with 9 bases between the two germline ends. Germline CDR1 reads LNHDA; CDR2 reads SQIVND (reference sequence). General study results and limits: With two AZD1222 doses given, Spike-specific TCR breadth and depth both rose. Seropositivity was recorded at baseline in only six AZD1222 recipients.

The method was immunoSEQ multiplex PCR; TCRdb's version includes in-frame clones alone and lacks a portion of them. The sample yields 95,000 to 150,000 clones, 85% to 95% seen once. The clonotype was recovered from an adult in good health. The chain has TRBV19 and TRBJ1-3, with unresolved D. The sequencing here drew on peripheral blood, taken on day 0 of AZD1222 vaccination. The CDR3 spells CASSINRSSGNTIYF. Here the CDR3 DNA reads TGTGCCAGTAGTATCAACCGGAGCTCTGGAAACACCATATATTTT.